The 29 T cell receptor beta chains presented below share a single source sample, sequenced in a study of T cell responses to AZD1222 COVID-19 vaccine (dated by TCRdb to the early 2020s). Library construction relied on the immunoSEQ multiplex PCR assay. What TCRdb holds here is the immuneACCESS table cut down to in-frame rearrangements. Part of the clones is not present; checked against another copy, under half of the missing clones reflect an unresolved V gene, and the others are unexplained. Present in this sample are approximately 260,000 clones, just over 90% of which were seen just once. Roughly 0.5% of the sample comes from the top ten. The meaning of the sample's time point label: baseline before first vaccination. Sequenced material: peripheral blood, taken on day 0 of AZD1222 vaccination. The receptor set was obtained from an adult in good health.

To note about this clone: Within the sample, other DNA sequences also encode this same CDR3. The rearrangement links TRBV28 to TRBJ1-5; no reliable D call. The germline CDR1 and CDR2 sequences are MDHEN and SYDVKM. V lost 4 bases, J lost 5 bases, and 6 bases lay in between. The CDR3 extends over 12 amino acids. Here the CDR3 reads CASSSGYQPQHF. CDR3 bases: TGTGCCAGCAGTTCAGGATATCAGCCCCAGCATTTT.

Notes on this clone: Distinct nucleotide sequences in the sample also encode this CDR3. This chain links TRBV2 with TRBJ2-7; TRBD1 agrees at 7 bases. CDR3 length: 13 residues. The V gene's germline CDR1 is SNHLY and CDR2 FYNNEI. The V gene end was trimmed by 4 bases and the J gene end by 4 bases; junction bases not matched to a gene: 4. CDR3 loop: CASSGQGRYEQYF. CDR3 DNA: TGTGCCAGCAGTGGACAGGGACGGTACGAGCAGTACTTC. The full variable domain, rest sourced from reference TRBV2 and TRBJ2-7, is EPEVTQTPSHQVTQMGQEVILRCVPISNHLYFYWYRQILGQKVEFLVSFYNNEISEKSEIFDDQFSVERPDGSNFTLKIRSTKLEDSAMYFCASSGQGRYEQYFGPGTRLTVT.

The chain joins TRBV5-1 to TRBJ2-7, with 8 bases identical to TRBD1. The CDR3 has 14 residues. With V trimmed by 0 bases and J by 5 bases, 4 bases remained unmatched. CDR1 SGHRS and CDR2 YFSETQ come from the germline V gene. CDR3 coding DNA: TGCGCCAGCAGCTTGGTTCAGGGGGCCAACGAGCAGTACTTC. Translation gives CASSLVQGANEQYF.

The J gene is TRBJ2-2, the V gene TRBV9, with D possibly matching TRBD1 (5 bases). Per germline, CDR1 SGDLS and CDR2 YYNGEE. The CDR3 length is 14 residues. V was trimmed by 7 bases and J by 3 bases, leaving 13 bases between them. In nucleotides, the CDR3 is TGTGCCAGCGGGGCCACACGAGACACCGGGGAGCTGTTTTTT. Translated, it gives CASGATRDTGELFF.

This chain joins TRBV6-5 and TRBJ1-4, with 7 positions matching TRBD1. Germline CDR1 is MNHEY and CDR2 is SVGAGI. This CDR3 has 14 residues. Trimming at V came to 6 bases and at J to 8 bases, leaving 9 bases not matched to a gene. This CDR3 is CASSSTEGAEKLFF. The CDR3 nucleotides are TGTGCCAGCAGCAGTACCGAGGGGGCCGAAAAACTGTTTTTT.

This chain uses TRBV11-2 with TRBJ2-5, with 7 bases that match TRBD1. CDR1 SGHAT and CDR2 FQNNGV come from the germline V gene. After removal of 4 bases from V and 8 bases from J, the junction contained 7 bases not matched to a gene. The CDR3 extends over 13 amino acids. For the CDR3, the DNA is TGTGCCAGCAGCTCCCTCCGACAGGGAACCCAGTACTTC. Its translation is CASSSLRQGTQYF.

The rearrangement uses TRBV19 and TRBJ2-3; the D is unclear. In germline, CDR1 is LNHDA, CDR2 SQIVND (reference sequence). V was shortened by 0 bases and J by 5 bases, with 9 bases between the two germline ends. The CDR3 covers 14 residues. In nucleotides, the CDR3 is TGTGCCAGTAGTATAGATTCGGCACAAGATACGCAGTATTTT. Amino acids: CASSIDSAQDTQYF.

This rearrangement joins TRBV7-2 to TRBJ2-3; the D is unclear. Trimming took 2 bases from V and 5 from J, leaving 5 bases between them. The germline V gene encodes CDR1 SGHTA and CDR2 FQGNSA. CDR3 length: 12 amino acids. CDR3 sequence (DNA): TGTGCCAGCAGCTTAATCCAAGATACGCAGTATTTT. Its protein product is CASSLIQDTQYF.

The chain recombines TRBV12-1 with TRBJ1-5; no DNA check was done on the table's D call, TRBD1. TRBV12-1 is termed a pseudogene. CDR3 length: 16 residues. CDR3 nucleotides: TGTGCCAGCAGCTCCTCCCGACAGGCGCGCAATCAGCCCCAGCATTTT. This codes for CASSSSRQARNQPQHF.

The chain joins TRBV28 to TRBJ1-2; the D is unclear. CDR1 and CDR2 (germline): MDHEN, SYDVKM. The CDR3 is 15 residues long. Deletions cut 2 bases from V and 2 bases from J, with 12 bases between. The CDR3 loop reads CASSLSPIRNYGYTF. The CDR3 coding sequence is TGTGCCAGCAGTTTAAGCCCTATCAGGAACTATGGCTACACCTTC.

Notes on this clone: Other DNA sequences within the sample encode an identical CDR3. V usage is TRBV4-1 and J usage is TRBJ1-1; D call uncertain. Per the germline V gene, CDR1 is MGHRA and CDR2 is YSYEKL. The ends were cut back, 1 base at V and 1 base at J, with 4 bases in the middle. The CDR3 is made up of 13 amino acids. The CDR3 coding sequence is TGCGCCAGCAGCCAAGTAGGGAACACTGAAGCTTTCTTT. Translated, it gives CASSQVGNTEAFF.

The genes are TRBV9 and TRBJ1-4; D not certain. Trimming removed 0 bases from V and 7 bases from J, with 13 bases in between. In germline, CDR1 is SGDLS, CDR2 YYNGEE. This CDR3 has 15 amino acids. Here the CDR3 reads CASSVGVEQPEKLFF. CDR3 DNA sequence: TGTGCCAGCAGCGTAGGAGTAGAACAGCCTGAAAAACTGTTTTTT.

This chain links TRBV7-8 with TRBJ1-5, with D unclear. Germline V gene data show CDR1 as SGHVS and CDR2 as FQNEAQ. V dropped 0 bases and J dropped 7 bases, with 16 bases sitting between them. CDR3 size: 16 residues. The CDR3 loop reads CASSLAIRDLRQPQHF. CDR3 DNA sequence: TGTGCCAGCAGCTTAGCGATACGGGATCTCCGGCAGCCCCAGCATTTT.

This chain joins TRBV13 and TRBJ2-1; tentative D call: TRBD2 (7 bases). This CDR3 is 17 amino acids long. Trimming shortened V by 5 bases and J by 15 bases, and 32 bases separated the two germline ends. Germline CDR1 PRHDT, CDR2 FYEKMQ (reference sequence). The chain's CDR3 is CASSPHGPRGGKVTVFF. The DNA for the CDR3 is TGTGCCAGCAGCCCGCACGGCCCGAGGGGGGGGAAGGTGACGGTGTTCTTC.

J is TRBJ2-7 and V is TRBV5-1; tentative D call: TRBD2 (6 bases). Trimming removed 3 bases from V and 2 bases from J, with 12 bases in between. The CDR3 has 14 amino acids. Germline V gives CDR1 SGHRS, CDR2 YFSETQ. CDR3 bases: TGCGCCAGCAGCTCCGCCGGGACTGCCTACGAGCAGTACTTC. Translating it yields CASSSAGTAYEQYF.

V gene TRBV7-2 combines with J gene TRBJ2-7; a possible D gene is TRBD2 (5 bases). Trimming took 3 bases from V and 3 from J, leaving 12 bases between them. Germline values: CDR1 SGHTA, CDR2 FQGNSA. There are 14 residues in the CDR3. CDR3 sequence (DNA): TGTGCCAGCAGCTTTATACCCGGGGTCTACGAGCAGTACTTC. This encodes CASSFIPGVYEQYF.

Written as DNA, the CDR3 is TGTGCCAGCAGCCGTAAACAGTTCACCGGGGAGCTGTTTTTT. Translating gives CASSRKQFTGELFF. The rearrangement joins TRBV11-2 to TRBJ2-2; D uncertain. The CDR3 is made up of 14 amino acids. V was trimmed by 5 bases and J by 4 bases, leaving 11 bases between them. Germline V gives CDR1 SGHAT, CDR2 FQNNGV.

CDR3 nucleotide sequence: TGCAGCGTTGGGTGGGTAGAAGGTGACGAGCAGTACTTC. This gives the protein CSVGWVEGDEQYF. The J gene is TRBJ2-7, the V gene TRBV29-1, with D hard to call. Trimming took 4 bases from V and 5 from J, leaving 15 bases between them. CDR1 and CDR2 (germline): SQVTM, ANQGSEA. The CDR3 totals 13 residues.

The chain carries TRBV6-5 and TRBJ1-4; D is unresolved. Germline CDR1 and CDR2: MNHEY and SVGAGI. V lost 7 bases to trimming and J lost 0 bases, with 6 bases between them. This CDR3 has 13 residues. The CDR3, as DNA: TGTGCCAGCAAAGTTGCAACTAATGAAAAACTGTTTTTT. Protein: CASKVATNEKLFF.

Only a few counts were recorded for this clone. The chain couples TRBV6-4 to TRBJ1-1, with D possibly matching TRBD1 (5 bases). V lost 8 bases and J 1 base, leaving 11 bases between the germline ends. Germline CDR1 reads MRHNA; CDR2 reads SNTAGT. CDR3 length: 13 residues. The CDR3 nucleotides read TGTGCCAGCGCGCAAGACAGGAACACTGAAGCTTTCTTT. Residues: CASAQDRNTEAFF.

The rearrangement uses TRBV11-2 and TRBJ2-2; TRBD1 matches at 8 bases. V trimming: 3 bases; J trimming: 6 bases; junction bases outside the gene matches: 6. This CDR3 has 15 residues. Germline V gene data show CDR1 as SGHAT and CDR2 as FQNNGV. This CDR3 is CASSLGQERAGELFF. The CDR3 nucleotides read TGTGCCAGCAGCTTGGGACAGGAAAGGGCCGGGGAGCTGTTTTTT. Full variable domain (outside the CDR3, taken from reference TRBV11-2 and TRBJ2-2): EAGVAQSPRYKIIEKRQSVAFWCNPISGHATLYWYQQILGQGPKLLIQFQNNGVVDDSQLPKDRFSAERLKGVDSTLKIQPAKLEDSAVYLCASSLGQERAGELFFGEGSRLTVL.

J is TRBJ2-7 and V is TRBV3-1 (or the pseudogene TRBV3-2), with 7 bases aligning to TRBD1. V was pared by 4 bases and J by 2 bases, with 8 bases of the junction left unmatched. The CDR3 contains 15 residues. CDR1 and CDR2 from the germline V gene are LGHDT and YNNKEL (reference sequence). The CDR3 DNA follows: TGTGCCAGCAGCCTTTTGGACAGGACCCCCTACGAGCAGTACTTC. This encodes CASSLLDRTPYEQYF.

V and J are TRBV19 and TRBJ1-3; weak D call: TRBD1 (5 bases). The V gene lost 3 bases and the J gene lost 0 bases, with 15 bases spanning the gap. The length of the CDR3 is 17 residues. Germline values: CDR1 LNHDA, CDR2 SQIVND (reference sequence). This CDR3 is CASSMIRVRLSGNTIYF. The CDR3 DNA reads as TGTGCCAGTAGTATGATCAGGGTGCGTCTCTCTGGAAACACCATATATTTT.

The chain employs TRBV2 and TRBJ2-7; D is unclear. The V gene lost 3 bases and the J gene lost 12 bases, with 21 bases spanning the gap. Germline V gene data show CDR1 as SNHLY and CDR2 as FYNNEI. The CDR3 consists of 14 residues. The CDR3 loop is CASSDHHHSDRRYF. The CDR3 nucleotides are TGTGCCAGCAGTGACCACCACCACAGCGATCGCAGGTACTTC.

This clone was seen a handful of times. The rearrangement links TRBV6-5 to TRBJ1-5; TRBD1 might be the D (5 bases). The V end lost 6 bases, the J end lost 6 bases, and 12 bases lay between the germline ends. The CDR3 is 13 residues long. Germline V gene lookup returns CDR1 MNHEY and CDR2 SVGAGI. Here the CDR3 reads CASSARESQPQHF. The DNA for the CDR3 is TGTGCCAGCAGCGCCAGGGAGTCTCAGCCCCAGCATTTT.

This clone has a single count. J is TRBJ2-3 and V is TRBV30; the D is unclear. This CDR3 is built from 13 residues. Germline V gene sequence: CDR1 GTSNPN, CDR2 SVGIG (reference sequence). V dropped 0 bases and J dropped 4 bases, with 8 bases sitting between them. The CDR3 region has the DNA TGTGCCTGGAGTGTAGCCGGCCCAGATACGCAGTATTTT. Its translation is CAWSVAGPDTQYF. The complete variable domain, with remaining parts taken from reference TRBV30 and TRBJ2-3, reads SQTIHQWPATLVQPVGSPLSLECTVEGTSNPNLYWYRQAAGRGLQLLFYSVGIGQISSEVPQNLSASRPQDRQFILSSKKLLLSDSGFYLCAWSVAGPDTQYFGPGTRLTVL.

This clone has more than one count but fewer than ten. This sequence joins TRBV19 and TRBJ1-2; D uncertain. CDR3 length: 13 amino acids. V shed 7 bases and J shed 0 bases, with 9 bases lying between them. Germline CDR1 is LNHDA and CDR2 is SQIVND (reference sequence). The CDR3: CASTLRANYGYTF. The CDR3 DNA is TGTGCCAGTACATTGAGGGCTAACTATGGCTACACCTTC.

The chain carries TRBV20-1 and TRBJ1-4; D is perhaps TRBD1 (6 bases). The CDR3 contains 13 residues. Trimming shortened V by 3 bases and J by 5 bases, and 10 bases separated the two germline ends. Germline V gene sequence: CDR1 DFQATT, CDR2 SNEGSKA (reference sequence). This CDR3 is CSASRTVNEKLFF. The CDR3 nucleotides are TGCAGTGCTAGTCGGACAGTGAATGAAAAACTGTTTTTT.

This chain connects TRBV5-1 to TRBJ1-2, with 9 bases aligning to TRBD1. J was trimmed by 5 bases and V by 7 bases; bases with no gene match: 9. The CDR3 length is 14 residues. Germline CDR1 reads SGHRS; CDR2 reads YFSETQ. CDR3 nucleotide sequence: TGCGCCAGCCATAACAGGGGGCTCTCTTATGGCTACACCTTC. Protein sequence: CASHNRGLSYGYTF.